This TCR beta chain was retrieved from a study of response to subunit inactivated influenza vaccine (dated by TCRdb to the late 2010s). Background for the entire study: Deep quantitative T cell receptor repertoire profiling was used in the study to track responses to a trivalent subunit inactivated influenza vaccine. Overall study outcomes, separate from this receptor: The authors proposed that each seasonal influenza vaccination may bring in only a limited number of new T cells.

CDR1 and CDR2, per the germline V gene, are KGHSH and LQKENI. V is pared back by 3 bases and J by 4 bases, with 19 bases lying between the germline termini. From the cysteine up to the phenylalanine, the CDR3 has a length of 17 residues. The CDR3 DNA has 51 bases and is translated from base 1. Library prep was done by RT-PCR. TCRdb names Illumina HiSeq 2500 as the instrument used. TCRdb trimmed public reads at Q25 via fastp, called clones via MiXCR and kept in-frame beta chains. Rows with a matching CDR3 protein are joined into one entry that keeps the most common DNA and genes. In this sample the table shows around 580,000 distinct CDR3 sequences, about 14% of which occur a single time. The leading ten clones occupy around 10% of the sample. This clonotype has only a few counts. The clone's antigen remains unknown. Base quality data are lacking; no much larger clone is found one base away.

The V and J segments used are TRBV18 and TRBJ2-1, with no reliable assignment of the D segment. This sample comprised PBMCs from blood, obtained roughly 13 days after vaccination. The TCR originated in a middle-aged man who received an inactivated influenza vaccine. Donor details come from another sample of the same person, matched by shared clones. The CDR3 in this case is CASSPLGLTGSYNEQFF. In nucleotide form, the sequence is TGTGCCAGCTCACCTCTCGGTCTCACGGGTAGTTACAATGAGCAGTTCTTC.